Listed below are T cell receptor beta chains from one sample, sequenced in a study of cytomegalovirus exposure and HLA in healthy donors. Libraries were prepared by immunoSEQ multiplex PCR; TCRdb keeps only in-frame clonotypes and omits some of them. In all, the sample yields about 67,000 clones. The sequenced sample consisted of PBMCs. Every receptor here comes from a woman aged 40 to 50 in good health and CMV-seropositive. CDR3s include the opening cysteine and the closing phenylalanine or tryptophan. A D gene is named only where the DNA matches it firmly.

J gene	D gene	V gene	CDR3 protein	CDR3 DNA
TRBJ1-2	TRBD1	TRBV28	CASTLPIDRAARHYGYTF	TGTGCCAGCACTCTACCGATCGACAGGGCAGCGAGGCACTATGGCTACACCTTC
TRBJ1-2	.	TRBV19	CASRGALELNGYTF	TGTGCCAGTAGGGGGGCATTGGAGCTAAATGGCTACACCTTC
TRBJ1-5	.	TRBV6-5	CASSDRQANQPQHF	TGTGCCAGCAGTGATCGACAGGCTAATCAGCCCCAGCATTTT
TRBJ2-1	TRBD1	TRBV7-9	CASSRTTGGFYNEQFF	TGTGCCAGCAGCCGAACGACAGGGGGCTTCTACAATGAGCAGTTCTTC
TRBJ1-1	TRBD1	TRBV7-8	CASSRDRGHAEAFF	TGTGCCAGCAGTAGGGACAGGGGGCACGCTGAAGCTTTCTTT
TRBJ2-5	.	TRBV7-7	CASSFGSGAQYF	TGTGCTAGCAGCTTTGGCTCAGGGGCCCAGTACTTC
TRBJ2-3	.	TRBV5-1	CASSHHFLSASSTDTQYF	TGCGCCAGCAGCCACCACTTTCTTAGCGCGTCTAGCACAGATACGCAGTATTTT
TRBJ2-7	.	TRBV2	CASSGNRLTYEQYF	TGTGCCAGCTCAGGGAACAGGCTAACCTACGAGCAGTACTTC
TRBJ2-7	TRBD2	TRBV19	CASRGRLAGGYEQYF	TGTGCCAGTAGGGGACGACTAGCGGGCGGATACGAGCAGTACTTC
TRBJ2-5	TRBD1	TRBV6-5	CASGQTGKTQYF	TGTGCCAGCGGACAGACAGGGAAGACCCAGTACTTC
TRBJ1-4	TRBD1	TRBV11-3	CASSSRTGEKGEKLFF	TGTGCCAGCAGCTCTAGGACAGGGGAAAAGGGAGAAAAACTGTTTTTT
TRBJ1-5	.	TRBV2	CASTETVNQPQHF	TGTGCCAGCACCGAGACAGTAAATCAGCCCCAGCATTTT
TRBJ2-5	TRBD1	TRBV5-6	CASSPDRTQTQYF	TGTGCCAGCAGCCCGGACAGGACACAGACCCAGTACTTC
TRBJ1-4	.	TRBV9	CASSVGGRRANEKLFF	TGTGCCAGCAGCGTAGGGGGCCGACGGGCTAATGAAAAACTGTTTTTT
TRBJ2-7	.	TRBV5-6	CASSLRRLYEQYF	TGTGCCAGCAGCCTTAGGAGACTCTACGAGCAGTACTTC
TRBJ1-4	.	TRBV7-9	CASSPRGGANEKLFF	TGTGCCAGCAGCCCCCGGGGGGGGGCAAATGAAAAACTGTTTTTT
TRBJ1-4	.	TRBV30	CAWSATNEKLFF	TGTGCCTGGAGCGCGACTAATGAAAAACTGTTTTTT
TRBJ2-1	.	TRBV20-1	CSARRTIWPFF	TGCAGTGCTAGAAGGACTATTTGGCCGTTCTTC
TRBJ2-4	TRBD2	TRBV7-2	CASSPPATSGGAKNIQYF	TGTGCCAGCAGCCCCCCTGCTACTAGCGGGGGGGCCAAAAACATTCAGTACTTC
TRBJ2-5	.	TRBV5-6	CASSFAPTRQETQYF	TGTGCCAGCAGCTTCGCCCCGACTAGACAAGAGACCCAGTACTTC
TRBJ2-7	.	TRBV2	CASSVELVTHF	TGTGCCAGCAGTGTTGAACTCGTCACCCACTTC
TRBJ1-1	.	TRBV7-3	CASSLGSFTEAFF	TGTGCCAGCAGCTTAGGTAGCTTCACTGAAGCTTTCTTT
TRBJ2-1	.	TRBV7-9	CASSLGSGSSYNEQFF	TGTGCCAGCAGCTTAGGTAGCGGTTCCTCCTACAATGAGCAGTTCTTC
TRBJ1-5	TRBD1	TRBV19	CASISRGGNFGQPQHF	TGTGCCAGTATATCGAGAGGGGGCAACTTTGGCCAGCCCCAGCATTTT
TRBJ1-2	.	TRBV5-1	CASSFGGNYGYTF	TGTGCCAGCAGCTTTGGAGGCAACTATGGCTACACCTTC
TRBJ2-3	TRBD1	TRBV5-5	CASSLVQGAGDTQYF	TGTGCCAGCAGCTTGGTACAGGGGGCCGGAGATACGCAGTATTTT
TRBJ1-2	.	TRBV30	CAWSDRDYGYTF	TGTGCCTGGAGTGACCGGGACTATGGCTACACCTTC